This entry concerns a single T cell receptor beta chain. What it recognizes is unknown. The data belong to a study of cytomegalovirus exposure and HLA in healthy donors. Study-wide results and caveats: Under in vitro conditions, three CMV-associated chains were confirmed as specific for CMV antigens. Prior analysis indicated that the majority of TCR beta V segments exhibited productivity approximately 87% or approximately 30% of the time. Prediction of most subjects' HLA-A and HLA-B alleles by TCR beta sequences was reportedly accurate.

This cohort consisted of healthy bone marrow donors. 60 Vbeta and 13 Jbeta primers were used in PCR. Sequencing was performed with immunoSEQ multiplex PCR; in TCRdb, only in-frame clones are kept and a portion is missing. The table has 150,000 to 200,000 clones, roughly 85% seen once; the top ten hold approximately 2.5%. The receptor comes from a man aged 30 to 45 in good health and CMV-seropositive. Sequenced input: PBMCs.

The CDR3 DNA is TGCAGTGCTAGAGAGAGCGGGGGCTACACCTTC. Protein: CSARESGGYTF. The chain recombines TRBV20-1 with TRBJ1-2; D gene uncertain. The V and J ends lost 0 bases and 8 bases respectively, with 7 bases between them. CDR1 and CDR2 from the germline V gene are DFQATT and SNEGSKA (reference sequence). There are 11 residues in the CDR3.